These 9 T cell receptor beta chains were sequenced from one sample in a study of PD-1 blockade in mismatch repair-deficient tumors. Assay: immunoSEQ multiplex PCR; the TCRdb copy retains only in-frame clones and omits some. The sample shows around 49,000 clones, over 60% of them seen only once. The sequencing here drew on PBMCs, taken before pembrolizumab treatment. The source of these receptors is an adult with mismatch repair-deficient cancer.

The genes are TRBV9 and TRBJ2-3, with 7 bases identical to TRBD1. V was clipped by 3 bases and J by 6 bases; unmatched bases: 4. Germline loops: CDR1 SGDLS, CDR2 YYNGEE. This CDR3 contains 13 residues. CDR3 DNA sequence: TGTGCCAGCAGCGAAGCACAGGGGGATACGCAGTATTTT. Translating it yields CASSEAQGDTQYF.

The V call is TRBV7-6, the J call TRBJ2-2, with D possibly TRBD1 on 5 matching bases. V gave up 5 bases and J gave up 6 bases, with 16 bases separating them. This CDR3 is 15 amino acids long. Germline-derived CDR1 and CDR2 are SGHVS and FNYEAQ. The chain's CDR3 is CASSPWPGFAGELFF. CDR3 nucleotides: TGTGCCAGCAGCCCATGGCCAGGGTTCGCCGGGGAGCTGTTTTTT.

This chain links TRBV11-3 with TRBJ2-2; 7 bases map to TRBD2. CDR3 length equals 16 residues. J lost 0 bases, V lost 3 bases, and 4 bases had no gene match. CDR1 is SGHNT and CDR2 is YENEEA in the germline V gene. CDR3 amino acids: CASSLEGGANTGELFF. The CDR3 DNA sequence: TGTGCCAGCAGCTTGGAGGGAGGGGCGAACACCGGGGAGCTGTTTTTT.

The gene calls are TRBV5-4 and TRBJ1-1; TRBD1 matches 7 bases. V trimming: 4 bases; J trimming: 4 bases; junction bases outside the gene matches: 13. CDR3 length: 16 residues. Germline CDR1 reads SGHNT; CDR2 reads YYREEE (reference sequence). The CDR3 bases are TGTGCCAGCAGCCTGGGAGAGGGGGCAAGGGTCACTGAAGCTTTCTTT. Amino acids: CASSLGEGARVTEAFF.

The chain joins TRBV30 to TRBJ2-6, with a weak D call TRBD1 (6 bases). Germline lookup yields CDR1 GTSNPN and CDR2 SVGIG (reference sequence). This CDR3 has 13 residues. The CDR3 DNA is TGTGCTGGGGGCTTCCCAGGGGCCAACGTCCTGACTTTC. Its protein product is CAGGFPGANVLTF.

The rearrangement links TRBV14 to TRBJ1-5; D gene unclear. Between the trimmed V and J ends, which lost 4 bases and 3 bases, there was a span of 7 bases. Germline CDR1 SGHDN, CDR2 FVKESK. The CDR3 is 13 residues long. CDR3 in amino acids: CASSPGVNQPQHF. CDR3 coding DNA: TGTGCCAGCAGCCCCGGCGTCAATCAGCCCCAGCATTTT.

This clone occurred once. The germline gene is not matched at one end of the junction; a read error may be the cause. V gene TRBV2 combines with J gene TRBJ2-1; 8 bases are a match to TRBD2. The CDR3 is 15 amino acids. The V gene's germline CDR1 is SNHLY and CDR2 FYNNEI. CDR3 amino acids: CASTELAASYNEQFF. CDR3 nucleotide sequence: TGTGCCAGCACTGAACTAGCGGCGTCCTACAATGAGCAGTTCTTC. Full variable domain (missing parts from reference TRBV2 and TRBJ2-1): EPEVTQTPSHQVTQMGQEVILRCVPISNHLYFYWYRQILGQKVEFLVSFYNNEISEKSEIFDDQFSVERPDGSNFTLKIRSTKLEDSAMYFCASTELAASYNEQFFGPGTRLTVL.

This clone was seen only once. V is TRBV29-1 and J is TRBJ2-5; TRBD1 matches at 9 bases. The germline V gene encodes CDR1 SQVTM and CDR2 ANQGSEA. V was clipped by 5 bases and J by 3 bases; unmatched bases: 10. The CDR3 spans 15 residues. This chain's CDR3 is CSVLSGTGTEETQYF. The CDR3, as DNA: TGCAGCGTTCTATCCGGGACAGGGACCGAAGAGACCCAGTACTTC.

This clone appeared a few times. V gene TRBV27 combines with J gene TRBJ1-1; D gene ambiguous. V lost 9 bases to trimming and J lost 3 bases, with 11 bases between them. The germline V gene has CDR1 MNHEY and CDR2 SMNVEV (reference sequence). This CDR3 has 12 residues. The CDR3 reads CASKLGDTEAFF. CDR3 bases: TGTGCCAGTAAACTTGGGGACACTGAAGCTTTCTTT.